The clone carrying this TCR beta chain was observed a few times. The sample comes from a study of T-cell memory formation after mild COVID-19. Study summary: The study found TCR clusters largely donor specific.

CDR1 is MNHEY, CDR2 SVGEGT, per germline. This CDR3 is 12 amino acids long. The V gene end was trimmed by 4 bases and the J gene end by 8 bases; junction bases not matched to a gene: 1. 5'RACE with constant-segment primers built TCRalpha and TCRbeta cDNA libraries with UMIs. Each CDR3 protein is one row after TCRdb ran MiXCR on the 5' RACE reads. This table has roughly 190,000 distinct CDR3 sequences, approximately 10% appearing once. This sequence joins TRBV6-2 or TRBV6-3 and TRBJ2-1; the match to TRBD1 covers 8 bases. This receptor was obtained from a man between 18 and 35 years old who had mild COVID-19 (a few samples of this study predate the infection). Cell type and time point are not known. The sample was PBMCs or a T cell subset sorted from them (not recorded which). This CDR3 is CASSSRGHEQFF. The CDR3 bases are TGTGCCAGCAGTTCCAGGGGGCATGAGCAGTTCTTC.